The present entry profiles one T cell receptor beta chain with its context. Per germline, CDR1 GTSNPN and CDR2 SVGIG (reference sequence). V lost 4 bases to trimming and J lost 4 bases, with 13 bases between them. This CDR3 has 13 amino acids. The record originates from a study of T cell responses to AZD1222 COVID-19 vaccine. Libraries were prepared by immunoSEQ multiplex PCR; TCRdb keeps only in-frame clonotypes and omits some of them. The sample yields about 110,000 clones, around 90% seen once. The chain carries TRBV30 and TRBJ1-2; D is ambiguous. Specimen: peripheral blood, collected on day 0 of AZD1222 vaccination. The receptor comes from an adult in good health. CDR3 sequence (DNA): TGTGCCTGGATCACGGACGGGTTCTATGGCTACACCTTC. Its translation: CAWITDGFYGYTF.